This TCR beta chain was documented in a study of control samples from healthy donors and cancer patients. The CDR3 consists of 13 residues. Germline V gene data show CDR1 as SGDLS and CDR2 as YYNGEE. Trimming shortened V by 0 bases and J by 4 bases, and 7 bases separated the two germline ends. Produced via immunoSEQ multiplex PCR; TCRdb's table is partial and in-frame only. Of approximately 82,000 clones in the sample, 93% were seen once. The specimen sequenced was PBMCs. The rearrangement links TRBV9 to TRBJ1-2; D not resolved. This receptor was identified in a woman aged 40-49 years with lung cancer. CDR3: CASSVVDFYGYTF. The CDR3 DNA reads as TGTGCCAGCAGCGTAGTAGATTTCTATGGCTACACCTTC.